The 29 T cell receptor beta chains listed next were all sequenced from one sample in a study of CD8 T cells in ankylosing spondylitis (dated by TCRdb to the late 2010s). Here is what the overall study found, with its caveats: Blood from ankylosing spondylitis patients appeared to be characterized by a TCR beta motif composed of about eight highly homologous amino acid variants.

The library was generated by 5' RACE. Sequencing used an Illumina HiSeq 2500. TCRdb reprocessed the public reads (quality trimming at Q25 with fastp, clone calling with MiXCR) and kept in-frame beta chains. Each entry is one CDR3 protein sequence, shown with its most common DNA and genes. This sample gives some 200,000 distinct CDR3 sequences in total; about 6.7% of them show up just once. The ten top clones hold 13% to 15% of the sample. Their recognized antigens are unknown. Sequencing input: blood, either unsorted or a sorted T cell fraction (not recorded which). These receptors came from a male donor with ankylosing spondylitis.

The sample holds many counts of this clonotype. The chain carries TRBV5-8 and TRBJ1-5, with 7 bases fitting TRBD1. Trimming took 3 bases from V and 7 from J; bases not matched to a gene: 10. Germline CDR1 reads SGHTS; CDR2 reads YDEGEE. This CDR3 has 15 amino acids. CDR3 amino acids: CASSSWAGGGQPQHF. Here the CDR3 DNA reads TGTGCCAGCAGCTCGTGGGCAGGGGGAGGACAGCCCCAGCATTTT.

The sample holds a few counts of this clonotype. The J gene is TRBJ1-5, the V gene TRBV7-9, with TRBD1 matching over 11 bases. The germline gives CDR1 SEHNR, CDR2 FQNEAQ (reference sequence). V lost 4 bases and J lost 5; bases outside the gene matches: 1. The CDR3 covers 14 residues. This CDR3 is CASSSGQGDQPQHF. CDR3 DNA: TGTGCCAGCAGCTCGGGACAGGGGGATCAGCCCCAGCATTTT.

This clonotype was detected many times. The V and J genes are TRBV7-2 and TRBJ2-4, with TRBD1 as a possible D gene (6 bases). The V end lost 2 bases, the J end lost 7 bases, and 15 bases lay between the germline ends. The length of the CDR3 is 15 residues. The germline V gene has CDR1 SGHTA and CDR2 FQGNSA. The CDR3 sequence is CASSLHRVDRNIQYF. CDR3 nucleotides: TGTGCCAGCAGCTTACACAGGGTCGATAGGAACATTCAGTACTTC.

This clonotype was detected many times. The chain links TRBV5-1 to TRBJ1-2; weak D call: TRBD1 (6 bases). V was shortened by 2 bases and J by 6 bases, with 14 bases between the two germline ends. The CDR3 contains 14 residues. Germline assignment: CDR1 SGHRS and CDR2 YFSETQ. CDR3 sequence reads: CASSFGGLSDGYTF. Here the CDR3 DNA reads TGCGCCAGCAGCTTCGGGGGGCTAAGTGATGGCTACACCTTC.

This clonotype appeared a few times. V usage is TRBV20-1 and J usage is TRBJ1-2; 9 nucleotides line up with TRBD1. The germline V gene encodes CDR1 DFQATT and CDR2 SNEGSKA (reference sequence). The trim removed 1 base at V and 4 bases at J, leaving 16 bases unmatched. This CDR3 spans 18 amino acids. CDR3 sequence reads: CSARVMSGQGSPLYGYTF. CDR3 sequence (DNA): TGCAGTGCTAGAGTGATGTCGGGACAGGGTAGTCCCCTCTATGGCTACACCTTC.

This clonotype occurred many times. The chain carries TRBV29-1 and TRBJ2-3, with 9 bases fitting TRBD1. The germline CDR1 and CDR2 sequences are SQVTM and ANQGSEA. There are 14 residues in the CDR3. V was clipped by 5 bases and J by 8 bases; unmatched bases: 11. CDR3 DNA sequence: TGCAGCGTTCGAGGACAGGGGCTACCCGGTACGCAGTATTTT. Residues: CSVRGQGLPGTQYF.

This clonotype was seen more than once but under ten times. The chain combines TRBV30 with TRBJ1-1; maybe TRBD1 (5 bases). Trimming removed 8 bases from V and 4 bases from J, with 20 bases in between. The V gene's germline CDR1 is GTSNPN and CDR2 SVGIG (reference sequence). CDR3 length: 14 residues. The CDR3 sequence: CAASGGFRSTEAFF. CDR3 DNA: TGTGCCGCGAGTGGGGGGTTTAGAAGCACTGAAGCTTTCTTT. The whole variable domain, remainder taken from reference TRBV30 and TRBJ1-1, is SQTIHQWPATLVQPVGSPLSLECTVEGTSNPNLYWYRQAAGRGLQLLFYSVGIGQISSEVPQNLSASRPQDRQFILSSKKLLLSDSGFYLCAASGGFRSTEAFFGQGTRLTVV.

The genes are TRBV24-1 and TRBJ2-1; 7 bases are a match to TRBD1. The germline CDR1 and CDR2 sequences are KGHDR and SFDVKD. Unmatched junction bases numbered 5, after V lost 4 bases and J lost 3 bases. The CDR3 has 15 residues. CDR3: CATSDLDRDYNEQFF. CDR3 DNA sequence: TGTGCCACCAGTGACCTCGACAGGGACTACAATGAGCAGTTCTTC.

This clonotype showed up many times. CDR3 in amino acids: CASSFRGGLNKKAQYF. CDR3 bases: TGTGCCAGCAGTTTCAGGGGGGGCCTTAATAAAAAGGCCCAGTACTTC. The chain joins TRBV28 to TRBJ2-5; D might be TRBD1 or TRBD2, each matching 7 bases. CDR1 is MDHEN, CDR2 SYDVKM, per germline. V lost 3 bases and J lost 9, with 23 bases in between. The CDR3 is 16 residues long.

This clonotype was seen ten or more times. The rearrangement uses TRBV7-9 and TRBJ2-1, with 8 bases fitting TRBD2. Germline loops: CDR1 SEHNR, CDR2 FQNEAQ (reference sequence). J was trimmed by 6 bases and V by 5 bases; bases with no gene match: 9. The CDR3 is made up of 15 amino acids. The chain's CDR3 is CASSPAGTRVNEQFF. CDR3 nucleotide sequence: TGTGCCAGCAGCCCCGCCGGGACTAGGGTCAATGAGCAGTTCTTC.

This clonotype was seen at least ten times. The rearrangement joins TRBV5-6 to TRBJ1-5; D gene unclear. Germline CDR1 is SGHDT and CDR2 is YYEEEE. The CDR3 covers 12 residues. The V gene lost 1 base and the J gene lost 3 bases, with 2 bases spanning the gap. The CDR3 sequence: CASSLINQPQHF. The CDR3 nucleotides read TGTGCCAGCAGCTTGATCAATCAGCCCCAGCATTTT.

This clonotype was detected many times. CDR3 nucleotide sequence: TGTGCCAGCAGCTGGACGGGCAGCGAGCAGTTCTTC. This sequence encodes CASSWTGSEQFF. The chain uses TRBV11-2 and TRBJ2-1; D remains unclear. Looked up from germline, CDR1 is SGHAT and CDR2 is FQNNGV. The CDR3 consists of 12 residues. V was shortened by 4 bases and J by 10 bases, with 11 bases between the two germline ends.

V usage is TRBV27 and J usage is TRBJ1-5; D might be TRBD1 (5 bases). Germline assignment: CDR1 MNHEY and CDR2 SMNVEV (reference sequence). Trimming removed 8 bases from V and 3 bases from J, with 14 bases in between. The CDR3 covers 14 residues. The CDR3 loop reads CASAWGGSNQPQHF. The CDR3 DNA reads TGTGCCAGCGCCTGGGGGGGGTCCAATCAGCCCCAGCATTTT.

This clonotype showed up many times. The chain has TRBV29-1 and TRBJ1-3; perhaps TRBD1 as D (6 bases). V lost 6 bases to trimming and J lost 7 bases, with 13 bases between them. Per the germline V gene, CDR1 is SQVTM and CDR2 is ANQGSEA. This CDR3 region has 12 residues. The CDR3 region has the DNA TGCAGCGTGGGAACAGGGACGAACACCATATATTTT. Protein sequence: CSVGTGTNTIYF.

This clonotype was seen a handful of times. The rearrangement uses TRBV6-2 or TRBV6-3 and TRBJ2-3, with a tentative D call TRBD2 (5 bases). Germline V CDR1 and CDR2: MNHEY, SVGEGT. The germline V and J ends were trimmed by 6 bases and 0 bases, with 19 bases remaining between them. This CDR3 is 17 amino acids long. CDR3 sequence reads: CASSTWTFSGSTDTQYF. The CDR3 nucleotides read TGTGCCAGCAGCACATGGACTTTCTCTGGTAGCACAGATACGCAGTATTTT.

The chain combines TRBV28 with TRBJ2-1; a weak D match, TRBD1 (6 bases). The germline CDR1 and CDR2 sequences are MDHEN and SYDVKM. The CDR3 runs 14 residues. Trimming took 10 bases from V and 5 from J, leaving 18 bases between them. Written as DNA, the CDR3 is TGTGCCACCCTGACCCGGGACAACCACAATGAGCAGTTCTTC. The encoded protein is CATLTRDNHNEQFF.

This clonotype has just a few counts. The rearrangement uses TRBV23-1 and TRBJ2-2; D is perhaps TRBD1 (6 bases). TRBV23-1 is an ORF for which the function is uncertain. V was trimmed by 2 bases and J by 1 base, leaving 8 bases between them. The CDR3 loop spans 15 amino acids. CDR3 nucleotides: TGCGCCAGCAGTCAAGGACAGAAGAACACCGGGGAGCTGTTTTTT. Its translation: CASSQGQKNTGELFF.

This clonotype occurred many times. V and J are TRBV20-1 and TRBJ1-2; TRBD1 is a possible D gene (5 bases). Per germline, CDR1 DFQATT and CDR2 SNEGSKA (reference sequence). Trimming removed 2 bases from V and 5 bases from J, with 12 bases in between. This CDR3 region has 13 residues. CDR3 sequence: CSARNRGSYGYTF. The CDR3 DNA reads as TGCAGTGCTAGAAACCGGGGGTCGTATGGCTACACCTTC.

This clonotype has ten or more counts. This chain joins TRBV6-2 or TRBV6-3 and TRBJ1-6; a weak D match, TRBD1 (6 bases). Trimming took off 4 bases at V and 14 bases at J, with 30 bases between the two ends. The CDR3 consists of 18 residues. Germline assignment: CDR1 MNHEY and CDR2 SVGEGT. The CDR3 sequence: CASSSPYGQSEYRWTLHF. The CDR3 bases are TGTGCCAGCAGTTCCCCTTACGGACAGTCTGAATATCGCTGGACCCTCCACTTT.

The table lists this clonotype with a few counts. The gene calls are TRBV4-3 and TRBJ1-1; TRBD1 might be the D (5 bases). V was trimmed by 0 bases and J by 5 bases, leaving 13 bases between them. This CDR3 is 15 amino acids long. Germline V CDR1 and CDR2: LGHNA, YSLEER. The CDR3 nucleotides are TGCGCCAGCAGCCAAGATTCAGGGCCTAGGACTGAAGCTTTCTTT. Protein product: CASSQDSGPRTEAFF.

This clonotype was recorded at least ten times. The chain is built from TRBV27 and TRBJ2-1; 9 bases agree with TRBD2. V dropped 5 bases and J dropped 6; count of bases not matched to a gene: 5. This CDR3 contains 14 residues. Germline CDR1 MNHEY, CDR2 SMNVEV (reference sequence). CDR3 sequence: CASSVSGRGNEQFF. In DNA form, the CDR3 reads TGTGCCAGCAGTGTTAGCGGGAGAGGCAATGAGCAGTTCTTC.

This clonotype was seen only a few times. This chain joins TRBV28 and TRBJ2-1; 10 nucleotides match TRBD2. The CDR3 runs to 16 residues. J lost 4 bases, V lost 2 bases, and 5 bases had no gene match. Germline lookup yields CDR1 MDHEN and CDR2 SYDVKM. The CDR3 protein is CASSLGLAETYNEQFF. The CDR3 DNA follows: TGTGCCAGCAGTTTAGGACTAGCGGAAACATACAATGAGCAGTTCTTC.

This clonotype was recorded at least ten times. The CDR3 here is CASSYGFGTGELFF. In nucleotides, the CDR3 is TGTGCCAGCAGTTATGGGTTCGGTACCGGGGAGCTGTTTTTT. This chain links TRBV6-2 or TRBV6-3 with TRBJ2-2; D is uncertain. With 3 bases removed from V and 5 bases from J, the gap between germline ends came to 10 bases. The CDR3 covers 14 residues. In germline, CDR1 is MNHEY, CDR2 SVGEGT.

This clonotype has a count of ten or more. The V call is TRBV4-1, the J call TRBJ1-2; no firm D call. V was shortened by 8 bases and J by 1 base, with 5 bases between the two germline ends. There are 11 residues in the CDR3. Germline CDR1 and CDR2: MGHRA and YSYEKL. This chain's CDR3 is CASGDNYGYTF. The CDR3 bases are TGCGCCAGCGGGGATAACTATGGCTACACCTTC.

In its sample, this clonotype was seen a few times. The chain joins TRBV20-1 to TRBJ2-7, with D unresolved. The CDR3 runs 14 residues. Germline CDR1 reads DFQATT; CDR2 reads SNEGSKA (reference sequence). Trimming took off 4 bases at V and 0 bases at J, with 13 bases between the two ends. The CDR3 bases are TGCAGTGCTACAGGAGAGATAAGCTCCTACGAGCAGTACTTC. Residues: CSATGEISSYEQYF.

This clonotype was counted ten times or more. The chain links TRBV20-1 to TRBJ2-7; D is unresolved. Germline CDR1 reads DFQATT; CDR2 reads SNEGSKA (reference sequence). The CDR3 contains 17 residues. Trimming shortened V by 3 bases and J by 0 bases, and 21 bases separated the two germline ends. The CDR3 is CSASSAQLWQASYEQYF. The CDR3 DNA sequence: TGCAGTGCTAGTTCTGCGCAACTGTGGCAGGCCTCCTACGAGCAGTACTTC.

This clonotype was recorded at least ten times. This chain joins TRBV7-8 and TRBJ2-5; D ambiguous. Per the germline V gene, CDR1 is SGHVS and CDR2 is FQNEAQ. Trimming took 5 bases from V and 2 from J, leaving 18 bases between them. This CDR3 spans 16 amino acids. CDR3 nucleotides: TGTGCCAGCAGCGCAAACCGGCCCAATGTTCAAGAGACCCAGTACTTC. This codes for CASSANRPNVQETQYF.

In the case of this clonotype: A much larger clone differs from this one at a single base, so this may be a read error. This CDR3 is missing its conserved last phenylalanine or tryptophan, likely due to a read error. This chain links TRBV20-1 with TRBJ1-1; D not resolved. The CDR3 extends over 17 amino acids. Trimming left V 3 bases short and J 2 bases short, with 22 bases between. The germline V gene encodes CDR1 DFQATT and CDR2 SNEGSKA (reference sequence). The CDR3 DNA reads TGCAGTGCTAGTCGGGAGAGGAGGGTTTCTAGAAACACTGAAGCTTTCCTT. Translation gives CSASRERRVSRNTEAFL.

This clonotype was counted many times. The CDR3 region has the DNA TGTGCCAGCAGTGGACCTCCCCTGGGACAGTACAAAAACATTCAGTACTTC. This sequence encodes CASSGPPLGQYKNIQYF. V usage is TRBV25-1 and J usage is TRBJ2-4; the match to TRBD1 covers 7 bases. V dropped 4 bases and J dropped 3; count of bases not matched to a gene: 12. Looked up from germline, CDR1 is MGHDK and CDR2 is SYGVNS. The length of the CDR3 is 17 residues. The complete variable domain, with remaining parts taken from reference TRBV25-1 and TRBJ2-4, reads EADIYQTPRYLVIGTGKKITLECSQTMGHDKMYWYQQDPGMELHLIHYSYGVNSTEKGDLSSESTVSRIRTEHFPLTLESARPSHTSQYLCASSGPPLGQYKNIQYFGAGTRLSVL.